This entry lists 10 T cell receptor beta chains sequenced from one sample in a study of shared clonotypes between healthy human individuals. Clones were read by immunoSEQ multiplex PCR, and TCRdb kept only the in-frame ones, dropping some. The data show roughly 2.5 million clones, roughly 92% seen once. Sequenced material: naive CD4+ T cells sorted from blood. Regarding subset: CD45RA+ positively selected. The receptors come from a man between 18 and 35 years old in good health.

The rearrangement joins TRBV4-3 to TRBJ1-2; D possibly corresponds to TRBD1 (5 bases). This CDR3 is 15 amino acids long. V gave up 2 bases and J gave up 3 bases, with 13 bases separating them. Looked up from germline, CDR1 is LGHNA and CDR2 is YSLEER. CDR3 sequence (DNA): TGCGCCAGCAGCCAACTAGTGACAGTAGACTATGGCTACACCTTC. Amino acids: CASSQLVTVDYGYTF.

This clone has more than one count but fewer than ten. The chain recombines TRBV19 with TRBJ2-5; TRBD1 aligns across 7 bases. J was trimmed by 7 bases and V by 5 bases; bases with no gene match: 10. This CDR3 has 14 amino acids. Germline-derived CDR1 and CDR2 are LNHDA and SQIVND (reference sequence). This CDR3 is CASSLVGTEGTQYF. Written as DNA, the CDR3 is TGTGCCAGTAGTCTTGTCGGGACAGAGGGGACCCAGTACTTC.

This clone was observed a single time. The chain combines TRBV30 with TRBJ2-5; 12 bases align to TRBD2. The CDR3 spans 16 residues. Per the germline V gene, CDR1 is GTSNPN and CDR2 is SVGIG (reference sequence). V lost 2 bases to trimming and J lost 1 base; unmatched junction nucleotides: 5. CDR3 nucleotides: TGTGCCTGGAGTTCACTAGCGGGAGGTCGCCAAGAGACCCAGTACTTC. Translation: CAWSSLAGGRQETQYF. The full variable domain, with the rest looked up from reference TRBV30 and TRBJ2-5, is SQTIHQWPATLVQPVGSPLSLECTVEGTSNPNLYWYRQAAGRGLQLLFYSVGIGQISSEVPQNLSASRPQDRQFILSSKKLLLSDSGFYLCAWSSLAGGRQETQYFGPGTRLLVL.

The rearrangement uses TRBV7-8 and TRBJ2-5, with D perhaps matching TRBD1 (6 bases). This CDR3 has 13 amino acids. Trimming cost V 5 bases and J 4 bases, with 11 bases left between them. Per the germline V gene, CDR1 is SGHVS and CDR2 is FQNEAQ. The CDR3 is CASSPPGVETQYF. CDR3 bases: TGTGCCAGCAGCCCGCCAGGGGTAGAGACCCAGTACTTC. Supplemented by reference TRBV7-8 and TRBJ2-5, the full variable domain reads GAGVSQSPRYKVAKRGQDVALRCDPISGHVSLFWYQQALGQGPEFLTYFQNEAQLDKSGLPSDRFFAERPEGSVSTLKIQRTQQEDSAVYLCASSPPGVETQYFGPGTRLLVL.

The genes are TRBV5-5 and TRBJ2-7, with no clear D. The CDR3 covers 15 residues. CDR1 is SGHKS and CDR2 is YYEKEE in the germline V gene (reference sequence). Trimming stripped 2 bases from V and 2 bases from J, with 14 bases between. The CDR3 nucleotides read TGTGCCAGCAGCTTCCAGCATACCCTTCCCTACGAGCAGTACTTC. Translation: CASSFQHTLPYEQYF.

In regard to this clone: Other nucleotide sequences in the sample specify the same CDR3. V and J are TRBV30 and TRBJ2-7; 8 positions agree with TRBD1. Looked up from germline, CDR1 is GTSNPN and CDR2 is SVGIG (reference sequence). The V and J ends lost 0 bases and 4 bases, in that order; junction bases with no gene match: 8. The CDR3 totals 15 residues. The CDR3: CAWSVLGTGLYEQYF. The CDR3 DNA reads as TGTGCCTGGAGTGTACTCGGGACAGGCCTTTACGAGCAGTACTTC. The variable domain in full, with the rest retrieved from reference TRBV30 and TRBJ2-7, is SQTIHQWPATLVQPVGSPLSLECTVEGTSNPNLYWYRQAAGRGLQLLFYSVGIGQISSEVPQNLSASRPQDRQFILSSKKLLLSDSGFYLCAWSVLGTGLYEQYFGPGTRLTVT.

CDR3 loop: CASNGQVGTDTQYF. CDR3 nucleotides: TGTGCCAGTAACGGACAGGTTGGCACAGATACGCAGTATTTT. The chain recombines TRBV19 with TRBJ2-3, with 7 bases fitting TRBD1. This CDR3 is built from 14 residues. Germline CDR1 LNHDA, CDR2 SQIVND (reference sequence). The V gene end was trimmed by 7 bases and the J gene end by 1 base; junction bases not matched to a gene: 5.

The rearrangement links TRBV30 to TRBJ1-1; D is unclear. The CDR3 extends over 13 amino acids. The V and J ends lost 5 bases and 1 base respectively, with 11 bases between them. From germline, CDR1 is GTSNPN and CDR2 SVGIG (reference sequence). In nucleotides, the CDR3 is TGTGCCTGGGCCCCGAGGAAGAACACTGAAGCTTTCTTT. This sequence encodes CAWAPRKNTEAFF.

This chain uses TRBV7-3 with TRBJ2-5, with D possibly TRBD1 on 6 matching bases. CDR1 is SGHTA, CDR2 FQGTGA, per germline. Trimming took off 1 base at V and 2 bases at J, with 11 bases between the two ends. This CDR3 comprises 15 residues. CDR3 nucleotides: TGTGCCAGCAGCTTAATAGGGGGTACTCAAGAGACCCAGTACTTC. It is translated as CASSLIGGTQETQYF.

Comments on this clone: Other DNA sequences from this sample encode an identical CDR3 as well. V usage is TRBV9 and J usage is TRBJ1-3; D gene unclear. Per the germline V gene, CDR1 is SGDLS and CDR2 is YYNGEE. The CDR3 is made up of 15 amino acids. V lost 0 bases and J 0 bases, leaving 7 bases between the germline ends. This CDR3 reads CASSVDGNSGNTIYF. CDR3 DNA sequence: TGTGCCAGCAGCGTAGACGGCAACTCTGGAAACACCATATATTTT.